The clone carrying this T cell receptor (beta chain) was counted a single time. The source of the sample is a study of blood T cell repertoires in COVID-19. Enrolled during active infection, Seattle patients were then followed longitudinally. Measured with immunoSEQ multiplex PCR; TCRdb has only the in-frame clones, and not every one. The table records roughly 160,000 clones, more than 75% of them present only once. Sample: peripheral blood. This receptor was taken from a woman older than 75 with COVID-19, enrolled during active disease.

The CDR3 DNA follows: TGTGCCAGCAGTCCCCCGGGACAGGGGGGTTACGAGCAGTACTTC. Translation gives CASSPPGQGGYEQYF. V is TRBV28 and J is TRBJ2-7; 11 bases line up with TRBD1. The CDR3 has 15 amino acids. With 5 bases clipped from V and 4 bases from J, the junction kept 7 bases outside the gene matches. From germline, CDR1 is MDHEN and CDR2 SYDVKM.